This T cell receptor beta chain was recorded in a study of CD8+CD57+ T cells in acquired aplastic anemia. Study-wide context: The average for DNA from sorted CD4+ and CD8+ cells was 3 to 4 ug. General study results and limits: The study found no significant CD8+ Simpson's diversity difference between patients and controls.

Using genomic DNA as the template, TCR beta VDJ and CDR3 profiling was carried out. MiXCR, applied by TCRdb to the reads, yields one record per CDR3 protein. The sample contains 400,000 to 500,000 distinct CDR3 sequences, about two thirds of which appear only once. The CDR3 has 14 residues. In its sample, this clonotype was seen a few times. Its antigen remains unidentified. One end of the junction does not line up with germline, which may come from a read error. Source material: sorted CD4+, CD8+, or CD8+CD57+ T cells (not recorded which) from PBMCs. The chain uses TRBV6-7 and TRBJ2-3; 12 nucleotides line up with TRBD2. TRBV6-7 is designated an ORF whose function remains uncertain. The TCR sequence derives from a human donor in good health, serving as a control. The CDR3 sequence is CATSPSGGADTQYF. CDR3 DNA: TGTGCCACCAGTCCTAGCGGGGGGGCAGATACGCAGTATTTT.